This T cell receptor beta chain was observed in a study of somatic mutations in cytotoxic T cells in rheumatoid arthritis. Study-wide context: Among the T-cell populations stained with V beta antibodies, some were separated by flow sorting at nearly 100% purity, including V beta1+ cells whose TCRB was sequenced. Broader study findings: More than 20% of CD8+ cells belonged to the largest clone in 8 of 65 patients.

Here immunoSEQ multiplex PCR was the method, and the copy in TCRdb shows in-frame clones only, minus some. The sample records about 20,000 clones, roughly nine tenths being singletons. The ends were cut back, 7 bases at V and 4 bases at J, with 14 bases in the middle. The CDR3 is made up of 14 amino acids. Germline V lookup: CDR1 MNHEY, CDR2 SMNVEV (reference sequence). In regard to this clone: Its antigen is as yet unknown.

The chain has TRBV27 and TRBJ2-1, with D unclear. The sequenced material came from CD8+ T cells sorted from blood. This TCR was sampled from a man in his forties in good health. CDR3 sequence (DNA): TGTGCCAGCACCCAACCATCAAAGTACAATGAGCAGTTCTTC. Translated: CASTQPSKYNEQFF.